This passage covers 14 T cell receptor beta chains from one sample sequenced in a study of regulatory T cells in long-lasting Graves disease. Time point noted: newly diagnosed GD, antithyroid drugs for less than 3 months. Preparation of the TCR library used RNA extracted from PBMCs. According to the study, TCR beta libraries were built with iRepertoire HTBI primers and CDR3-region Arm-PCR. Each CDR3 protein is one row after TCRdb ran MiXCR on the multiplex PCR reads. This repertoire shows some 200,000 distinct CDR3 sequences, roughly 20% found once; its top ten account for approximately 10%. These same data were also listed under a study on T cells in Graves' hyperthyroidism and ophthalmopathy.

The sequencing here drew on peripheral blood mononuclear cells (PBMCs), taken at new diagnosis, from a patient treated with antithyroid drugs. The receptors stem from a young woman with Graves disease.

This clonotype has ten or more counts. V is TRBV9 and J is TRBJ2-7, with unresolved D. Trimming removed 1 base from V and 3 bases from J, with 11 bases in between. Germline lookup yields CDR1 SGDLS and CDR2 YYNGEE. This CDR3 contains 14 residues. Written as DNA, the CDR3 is TGTGCCAGCAGCGTAAGTTCCTTGGACTACGAGCAGTACTTC. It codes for CASSVSSLDYEQYF.

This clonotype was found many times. The DNA of the CDR3 is TGCGCCAGCAGCTATGATGAGTCGACAGGGGGCGCGGGCTACACCTTC. Translating it yields CASSYDESTGGAGYTF. The rearrangement uses TRBV5-1 and TRBJ1-2, with 10 bases that match TRBD1. The CDR3 totals 16 residues. Losses at the gene ends were 3 bases for V and 8 bases for J; bases not matched to a gene: 13. Looked up from germline, CDR1 is SGHRS and CDR2 is YFSETQ.

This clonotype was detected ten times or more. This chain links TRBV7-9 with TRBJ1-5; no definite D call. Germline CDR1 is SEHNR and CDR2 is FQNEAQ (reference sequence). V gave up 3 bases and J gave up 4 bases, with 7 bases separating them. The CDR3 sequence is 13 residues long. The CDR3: CASSFQPNQPQHF. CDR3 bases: TGTGCCAGCAGCTTCCAACCAAATCAGCCCCAGCATTTT.

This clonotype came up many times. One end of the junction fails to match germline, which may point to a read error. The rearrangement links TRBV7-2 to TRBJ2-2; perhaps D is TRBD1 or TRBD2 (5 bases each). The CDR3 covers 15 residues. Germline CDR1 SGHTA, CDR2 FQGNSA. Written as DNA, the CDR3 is TGTGCCAGCAGCTTAGGGCAGGGCAGCACCGGGGAGCTGTTTTTC. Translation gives CASSLGQGSTGELFF.

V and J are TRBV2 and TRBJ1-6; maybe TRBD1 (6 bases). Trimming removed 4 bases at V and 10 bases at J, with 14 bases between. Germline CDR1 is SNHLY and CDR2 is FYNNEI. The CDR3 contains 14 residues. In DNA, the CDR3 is TGTGCCAGCAGTGTGCAGGGGTCGGGCTCACCCCTCCACTTT. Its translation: CASSVQGSGSPLHF.

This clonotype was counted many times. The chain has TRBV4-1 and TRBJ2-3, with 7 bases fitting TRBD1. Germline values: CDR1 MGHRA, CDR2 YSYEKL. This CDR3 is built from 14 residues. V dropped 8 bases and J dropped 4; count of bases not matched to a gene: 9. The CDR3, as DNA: TGCGCCAGCTGTGATGTACAGGGGTCAGATACGCAGTATTTT. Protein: CASCDVQGSDTQYF.

The CDR3 sequence: CASSHQREWEETQYF. The CDR3 DNA sequence: TGTGCCAGCAGTCATCAGCGGGAGTGGGAAGAGACCCAGTACTTC. The chain uses TRBV28 and TRBJ2-5, with 8 bases aligning to TRBD2. The CDR3 loop spans 15 amino acids. Trimming at V came to 5 bases and at J to 3 bases, leaving 8 bases not matched to a gene. The germline gives CDR1 MDHEN, CDR2 SYDVKM.

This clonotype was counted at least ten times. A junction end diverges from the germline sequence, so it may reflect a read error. CDR3 in amino acids: CASSLGSGWNIEAFF. The CDR3 DNA sequence: TGTGCCAGCAGTTTAGGATCAGGCTGGAACATTGAAGCTTTCTTT. The chain carries TRBV28 and TRBJ1-1; D remains ambiguous. Germline V gene lookup returns CDR1 MDHEN and CDR2 SYDVKM. The CDR3 length is 15 residues.

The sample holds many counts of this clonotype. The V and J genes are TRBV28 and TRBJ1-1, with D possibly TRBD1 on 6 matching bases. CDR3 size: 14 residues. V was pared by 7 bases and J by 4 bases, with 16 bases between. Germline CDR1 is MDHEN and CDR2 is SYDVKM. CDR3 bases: TGTGCCAGCACTGAATGGGGGGCCGGCACTGAAGCTTTCTTT. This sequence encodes CASTEWGAGTEAFF.

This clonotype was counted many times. The CDR3, as DNA: TGTGCCAGCAGCTCCTCAACAGGGGCCGCGGACATTCAGTACTTC. Its translation: CASSSSTGAADIQYF. The rearrangement links TRBV28 to TRBJ2-4; 7 bases map to TRBD1. V gave up 6 bases and J gave up 8 bases; unmatched junction bases: 13. Germline CDR1 is MDHEN and CDR2 is SYDVKM. This CDR3 has 15 residues. The full variable domain, its missing parts supplied by reference TRBV28 and TRBJ2-4, is DVKVTQSSRYLVKRTGEKVFLECVQDMDHENMFWYRQDPGLGLRLIYFSYDVKMKEKGDIPEGYSVSREKKERFSLILESASTNQTSMYLCASSSSTGAADIQYFGAGTRLSVL.

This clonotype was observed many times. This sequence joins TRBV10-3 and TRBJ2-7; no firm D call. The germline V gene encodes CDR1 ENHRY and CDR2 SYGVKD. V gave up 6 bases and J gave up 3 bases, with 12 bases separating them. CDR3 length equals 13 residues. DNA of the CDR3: TGTGCCATCAGCCGGGCCCCGGGCTACGAGCAGTACTTC. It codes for CAISRAPGYEQYF.

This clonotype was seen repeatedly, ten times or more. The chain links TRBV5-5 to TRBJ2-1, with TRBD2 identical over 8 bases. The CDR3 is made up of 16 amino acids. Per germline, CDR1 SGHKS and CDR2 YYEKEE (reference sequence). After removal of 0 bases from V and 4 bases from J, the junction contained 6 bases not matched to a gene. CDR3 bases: TGTGCCAGCAGCTTGGCGGCTAGCGGGCTGTACAATGAGCAGTTCTTC. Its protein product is CASSLAASGLYNEQFF.

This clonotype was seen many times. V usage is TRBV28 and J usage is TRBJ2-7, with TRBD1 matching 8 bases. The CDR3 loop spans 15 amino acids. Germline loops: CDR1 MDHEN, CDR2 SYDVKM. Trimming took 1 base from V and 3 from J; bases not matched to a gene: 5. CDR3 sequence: CASSLSRTGNYEQYF. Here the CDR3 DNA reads TGTGCCAGCAGTTTATCCAGGACAGGGAACTACGAGCAGTACTTC.

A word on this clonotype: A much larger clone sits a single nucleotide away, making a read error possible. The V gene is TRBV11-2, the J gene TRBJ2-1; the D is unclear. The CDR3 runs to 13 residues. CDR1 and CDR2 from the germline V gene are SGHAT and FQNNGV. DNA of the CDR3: TGTGCCAGCAGGCCAAATACACACTTACTAATCATCTTC. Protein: CASRPNTHLLIIF.